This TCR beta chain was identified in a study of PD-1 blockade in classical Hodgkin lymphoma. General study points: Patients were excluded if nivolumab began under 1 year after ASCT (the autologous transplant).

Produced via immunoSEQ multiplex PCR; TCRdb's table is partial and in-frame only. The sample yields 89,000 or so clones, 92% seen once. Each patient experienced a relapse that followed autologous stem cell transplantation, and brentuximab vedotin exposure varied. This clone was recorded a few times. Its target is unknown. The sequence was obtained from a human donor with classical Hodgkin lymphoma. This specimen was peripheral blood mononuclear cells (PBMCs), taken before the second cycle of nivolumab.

The CDR3 DNA reads as TGTGCCAGCAGTGAAACCGGGCCTTCCCTCGAGCAGTACTTC. As protein: CASSETGPSLEQYF. This chain links TRBV2 with TRBJ2-7; no clear D gene. CDR3 length equals 14 residues. V was pared by 2 bases and J by 6 bases, with 14 bases between. Per the germline V gene, CDR1 is SNHLY and CDR2 is FYNNEI.